What follows are 4 T cell receptor beta chains derived from one specimen sequenced in a study of patients and donors after allogeneic stem cell transplantation. MiXCR, applied by TCRdb to the RT-PCR reads, yields one record per CDR3 protein. The data hold about a million distinct CDR3 sequences, with roughly 18% observed a single time. Sequencing was carried out using blood, either unsorted or a sorted T cell fraction (not recorded which). Source of these receptors: a human donor who was either an allogeneic HSCT recipient or a stem cell or donor lymphocyte infusion donor (not recorded which). It is not recorded whose cells these are; they may come from a transplant donor.

At least ten counts were recorded for this clonotype. The chain combines TRBV12-3 or TRBV12-4 with TRBJ2-3; D gene unclear. The V gene lost 7 bases and the J gene lost 3 bases, with 2 bases spanning the gap. CDR3 length: 10 residues. CDR3 DNA: TGTGCCAGCATGACAGATACGCAGTATTTT. It encodes CASMTDTQYF.

This clonotype occurred a few times. This chain uses TRBV5-1 with TRBJ2-1; TRBD2 agrees at 10 bases. CDR3 length equals 15 residues. Trimming cost V 0 bases and J 7 bases; bases outside gene matches: 4. Germline V gene data show CDR1 as SGHRS and CDR2 as YFSETQ. In DNA, the CDR3 is TGCGCCAGCAGCTTGGGGATAGCGGGAGGTAATGAGCAGTTCTTC. This codes for CASSLGIAGGNEQFF.

In DNA form, the CDR3 reads TGTGCCAGCAGCCCGCGACGAGGGAGCTCCTACAATGAGCAGTTCTTC. This gives the protein CASSPRRGSSYNEQFF. The chain recombines TRBV11-2 with TRBJ2-1; a weak D match, TRBD2 (5 bases). From germline, CDR1 is SGHAT and CDR2 FQNNGV. The CDR3 length is 16 residues. Trimming pared 5 bases from V and 0 bases from J, leaving 14 bases between.

The CDR3 protein is CASSRGENQPQHF. Here the CDR3 DNA reads TGTGCCAGCAGTCGAGGAGAAAATCAGCCCCAGCATTTT. The gene calls are TRBV6-6 and TRBJ1-5, with D uncertain. Germline CDR1 and CDR2: MNHNY and SVGAGI (reference sequence). Trimming removed 5 bases from V and 4 bases from J, with 9 bases in between. The CDR3 has 13 residues.